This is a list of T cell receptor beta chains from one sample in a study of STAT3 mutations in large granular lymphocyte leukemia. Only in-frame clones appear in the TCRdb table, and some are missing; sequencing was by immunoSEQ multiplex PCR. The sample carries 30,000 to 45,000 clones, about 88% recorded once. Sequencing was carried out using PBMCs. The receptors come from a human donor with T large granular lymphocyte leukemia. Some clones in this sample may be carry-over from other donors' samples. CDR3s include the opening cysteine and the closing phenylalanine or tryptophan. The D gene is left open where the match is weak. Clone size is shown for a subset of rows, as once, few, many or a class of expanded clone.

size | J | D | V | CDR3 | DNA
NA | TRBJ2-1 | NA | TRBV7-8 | CASSSFLDGNEQFF | TGTGCCAGCAGCTCCTTCCTAGACGGCAATGAGCAGTTCTTC
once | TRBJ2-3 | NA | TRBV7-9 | CASSLWGETDTQYF | TGTGCCAGCAGCTTATGGGGGGAAACGGATACGCAGTATTTT
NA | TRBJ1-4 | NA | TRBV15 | CATSSQGGNEKLFF | TGTGCCACCAGCAGTCAGGGTGGAAATGAAAAACTGTTTTTT
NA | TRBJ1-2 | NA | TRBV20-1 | CSALSNYGYTF | TGCAGTGCTCTATCCAACTATGGCTACACCTTC
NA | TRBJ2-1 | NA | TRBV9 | CASSVAGDSYNEQFF | TGTGCCAGCAGCGTAGCAGGGGATTCCTACAATGAGCAGTTCTTC
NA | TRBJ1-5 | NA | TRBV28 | CASSLKGWGQPQHF | TGTGCCAGCAGTTTAAAAGGTTGGGGTCAGCCCCAGCATTTT
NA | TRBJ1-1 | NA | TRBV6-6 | CATVGGRTEAFF | TGTGCCACCGTGGGAGGGAGGACTGAAGCTTTCTTT
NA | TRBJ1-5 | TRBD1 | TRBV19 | CASSNRDRYQPQHF | TGTGCCAGTAGTAACCGGGACAGGTATCAGCCCCAGCATTTT
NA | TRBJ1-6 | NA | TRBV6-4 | CASSDWVGSPLHF | TGTGCCAGCAGTGACTGGGTGGGGTCACCCCTCCACTTT
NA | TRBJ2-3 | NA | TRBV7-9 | CASSLGGLAITDTQYF | TGTGCCAGCAGCTTGGGCGGCCTAGCGATTACAGATACGCAGTATTTT
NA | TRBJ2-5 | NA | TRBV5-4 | CASSSGHLETQYF | TGTGCCAGCAGCTCCGGACACTTGGAGACCCAGTACTTC
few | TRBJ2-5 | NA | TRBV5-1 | CASSPTGMGQETQYF | TGCGCCAGCAGCCCCACAGGGATGGGTCAAGAGACCCAGTACTTC
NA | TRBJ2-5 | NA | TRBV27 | CASSLLGPNQETQYF | TGTGCCAGCAGTTTACTTGGACCGAACCAAGAGACCCAGTACTTC
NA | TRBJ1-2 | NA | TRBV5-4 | CASSLPTIHGYTF | TGTGCCAGCAGCTTGCCCACCATACATGGCTACACCTTC
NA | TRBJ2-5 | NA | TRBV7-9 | CASSLARGTKETQYF | TGTGCCAGCAGCTTAGCGAGGGGGACTAAAGAGACCCAGTACTTC
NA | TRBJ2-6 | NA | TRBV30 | CAWSVRVGTGANVLTF | TGTGCCTGGAGTGTCAGGGTGGGGACTGGGGCCAACGTCCTGACTTTC
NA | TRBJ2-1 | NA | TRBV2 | CASRYSNEQFF | TGTGCCAGCAGATACTCCAATGAGCAGTTCTTC
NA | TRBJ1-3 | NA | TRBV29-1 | CSVGTPGNTIYF | TGCAGCGTTGGGACCCCTGGAAACACCATATATTTT
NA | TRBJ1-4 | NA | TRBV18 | CASSPGTDVAEKLFF | TGTGCCAGCTCACCAGGGACGGACGTGGCAGAAAAACTGTTTTTT
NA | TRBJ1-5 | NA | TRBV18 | CASSEGGRPQHF | TGTGCCAGCTCTGAGGGGGGGAGGCCCCAGCATTTT
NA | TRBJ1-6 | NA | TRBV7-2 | CASSLGGWDSPLHF | TGTGCCAGCAGCTTAGGGGGCTGGGATTCACCCCTCCACTTT
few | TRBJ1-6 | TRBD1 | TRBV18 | CASSTGVDNSPLHF | TGTGCCAGCTCAACAGGGGTTGATAATTCACCCCTCCACTTT